This T cell receptor (beta chain) originates from a study of blood T cell repertoires in COVID-19. About the study: Sites in the United States, Italy and Spain provided acute and convalescent COVID-19 samples. The cDNA or gDNA used as material had been derived from T cells, B-cell-depleted T cells, or PBMCs.

Original processing methods: Reference gene primer amplification in the assay estimated nucleated cell counts. Profiled with immunoSEQ multiplex PCR; TCRdb holds only in-frame clones, not every one. V and J calls and clone size are as listed in that table; D and trimming were resolved from the DNA. Of 160,000 or so clones listed, about 90% are singletons. V lost 3 bases to trimming and J lost 0 bases, with 12 bases between them. Germline values: CDR1 KGHSH, CDR2 LQKENI. The CDR3 loop spans 17 amino acids. The sequencing sample was made of peripheral blood. The sequence came from a man in his sixties with acute or convalescent COVID-19. The rearrangement uses TRBV18 and TRBJ2-6, with D uncertain. CDR3 in amino acids: CASSPATPSSGANVLTF. The CDR3, as DNA: TGTGCCAGCTCACCCGCAACACCCTCCTCTGGGGCCAACGTCCTGACTTTC.